One TCR beta chain is described in this entry. Its antigen is not identified. The sample originates from a study of PD-1 blockade in mismatch repair-deficient tumors. TCRdb's table, derived via immunoSEQ multiplex PCR, lists solely in-frame clones and lacks some. This repertoire shows approximately 13,000 clones, 80% to 85% found once; its top ten account for 20% to 25%. Time point noted: roughly 11-day in vitro stimulation with candidate neoantigen peptide 4. TCR sequencing covered a few patients who responded to pembrolizumab. The sequence was collected from an adult with mismatch repair-deficient cancer. This material consisted of cells cultured in vitro, taken from a patient treated with pembrolizumab.

The CDR3, as DNA: TGTGCCAGCAGCTCTGGACAGAACTACGAGCAGTACTTC. Translating gives CASSSGQNYEQYF. The genes are TRBV5-4 and TRBJ2-7; possible D gene TRBD1, 6 bases. Germline-derived CDR1 and CDR2 are SGHNT and YYREEE (reference sequence). V gave up 3 bases and J gave up 3 bases, with 10 bases separating them. The CDR3 extends over 13 amino acids.